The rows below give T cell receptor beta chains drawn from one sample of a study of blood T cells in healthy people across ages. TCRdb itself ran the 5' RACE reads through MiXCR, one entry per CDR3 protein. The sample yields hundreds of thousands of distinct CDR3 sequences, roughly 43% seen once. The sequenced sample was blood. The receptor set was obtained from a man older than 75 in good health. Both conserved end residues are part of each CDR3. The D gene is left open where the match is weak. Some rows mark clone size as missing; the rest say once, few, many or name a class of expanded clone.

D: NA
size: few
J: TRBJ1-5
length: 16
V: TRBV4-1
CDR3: CASSPRGANGGQPQHF
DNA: TGCGCCAGCAGCCCCCGGGGGGCAAATGGAGGTCAGCCCCAGCATTTT

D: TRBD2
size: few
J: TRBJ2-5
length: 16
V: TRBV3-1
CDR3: CASSQRPQVGGETQYF
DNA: TGTGCCAGCAGCCAACGCCCACAGGTGGGAGGGGAGACCCAGTACTTC

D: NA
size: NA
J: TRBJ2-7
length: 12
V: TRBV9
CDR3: CASSVPMGEQYF
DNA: TGTGCCAGCAGCGTCCCGATGGGCGAGCAGTACTTC

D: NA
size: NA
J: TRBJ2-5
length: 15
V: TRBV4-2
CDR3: CASSQRGAGESRSYF
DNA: TGTGCCAGCAGCCAAAGGGGGGCGGGAGAAAGTCGGTCGTACTTC

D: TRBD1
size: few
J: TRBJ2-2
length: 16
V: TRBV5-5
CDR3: CASSFGQGSNTGELFF
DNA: TGTGCCAGCAGCTTTGGACAGGGGTCAAACACCGGGGAGCTGTTTTTT

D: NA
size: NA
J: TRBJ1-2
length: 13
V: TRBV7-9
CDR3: CASSPDSLNGYTF
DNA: TGTGCCAGCAGCCCGGACAGTTTGAATGGCTACACCTTC

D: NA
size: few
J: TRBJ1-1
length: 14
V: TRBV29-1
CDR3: CSVEPDGANTEAFF
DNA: TGCAGCGTTGAACCGGATGGGGCAAACACTGAAGCTTTCTTT

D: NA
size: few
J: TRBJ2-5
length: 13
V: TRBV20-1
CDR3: CSARGLAYETQYF
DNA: TGCAGTGCTAGGGGGCTAGCGTACGAGACCCAGTACTTC

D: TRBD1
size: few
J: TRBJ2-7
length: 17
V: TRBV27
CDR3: CASSPLTQTGGGYEQYF
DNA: TGTGCCAGCAGTCCCCTGACCCAAACAGGGGGCGGCTACGAGCAGTACTTC

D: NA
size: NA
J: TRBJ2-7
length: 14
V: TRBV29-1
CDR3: CSVPTPGRDYEQYF
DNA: TGCAGCGTTCCAACACCGGGTCGGGACTACGAGCAGTACTTC

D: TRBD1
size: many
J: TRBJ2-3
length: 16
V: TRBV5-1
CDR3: CASSLARRQGTDTQYF
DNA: TGCGCCAGCAGCTTGGCCCGGAGACAGGGGACAGATACGCAGTATTTT

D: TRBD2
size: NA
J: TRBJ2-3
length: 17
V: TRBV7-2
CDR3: CASSLIGLAGNTDTQYF
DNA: TGTGCCAGCAGCTTAATCGGGCTAGCGGGAAACACAGATACGCAGTATTTT

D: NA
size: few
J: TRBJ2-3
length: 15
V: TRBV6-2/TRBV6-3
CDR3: CASRTSGAASDTQYF
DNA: TGTGCCAGCAGGACCTCGGGGGCGGCCTCAGATACGCAGTATTTT

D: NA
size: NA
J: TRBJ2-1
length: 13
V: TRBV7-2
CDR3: CASSLVEYNEQFF
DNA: TGTGCCAGCAGCTTAGTAGAATACAATGAGCAGTTCTTC

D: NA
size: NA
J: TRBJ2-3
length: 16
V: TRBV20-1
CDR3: CSARDNMREVPDTQYF
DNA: TGCAGTGCTAGAGATAATATGAGGGAGGTTCCAGATACGCAGTATTTT

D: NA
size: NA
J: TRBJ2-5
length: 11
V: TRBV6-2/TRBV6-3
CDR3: CVSSLGETQYF
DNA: TGTGTCAGCAGTTTAGGGGAGACCCAGTACTTC

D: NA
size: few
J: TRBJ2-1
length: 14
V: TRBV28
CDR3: CASIKMGGRVEQFF
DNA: TGTGCCAGCATTAAAATGGGGGGGCGGGTTGAGCAGTTCTTC

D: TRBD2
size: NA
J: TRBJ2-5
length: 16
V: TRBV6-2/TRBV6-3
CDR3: CASTITRSGGQETQYF
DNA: TGTGCCAGCACTATCACTAGAAGCGGGGGGCAAGAGACCCAGTACTTC

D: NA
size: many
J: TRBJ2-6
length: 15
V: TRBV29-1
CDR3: CSVGSGVSGANVLTF
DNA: TGCAGCGTTGGGAGTGGGGTCTCCGGGGCCAACGTCCTGACTTTC

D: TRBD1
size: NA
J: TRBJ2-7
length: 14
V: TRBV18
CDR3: CASSGPGQGYEQYF
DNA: TGTGCCAGCTCGGGACCGGGACAGGGATACGAGCAGTACTTC

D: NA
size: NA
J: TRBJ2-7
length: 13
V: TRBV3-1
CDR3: CASRPGTGDEQYF
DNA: TGTGCCAGCAGACCCGGGACCGGCGACGAGCAGTACTTC

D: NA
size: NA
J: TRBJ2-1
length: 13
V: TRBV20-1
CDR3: CNARDQVYNEQFF
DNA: TGCAATGCTAGAGATCAGGTGTACAATGAGCAGTTCTTC

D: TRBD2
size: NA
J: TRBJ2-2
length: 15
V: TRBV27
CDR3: CASSLLAGACGELFF
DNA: TGTGCCAGCAGTTTACTAGCGGGGGCGTGCGGGGAGCTGTTTTTT

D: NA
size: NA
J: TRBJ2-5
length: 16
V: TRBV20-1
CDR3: CSASRDSRPSGVTQYF
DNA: TGCAGTGCTTCCCGGGACAGTCGACCTTCGGGGGTGACCCAGTACTTC

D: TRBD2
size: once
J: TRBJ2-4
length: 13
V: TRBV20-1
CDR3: CSAEREGMNIQYF
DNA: TGCAGTGCTGAGCGGGAGGGAATGAACATTCAGTACTTC

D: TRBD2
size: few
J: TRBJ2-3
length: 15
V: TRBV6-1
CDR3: CASSLAGTILDTQYF
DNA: TGTGCCAGCAGCCTAGCGGGGACCATTCTAGATACGCAGTATTTT

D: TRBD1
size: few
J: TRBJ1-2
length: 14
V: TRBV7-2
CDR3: CASSLVGRTGGYTF
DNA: TGTGCCAGCAGCTTAGTGGGTCGGACAGGCGGCTACACCTTC

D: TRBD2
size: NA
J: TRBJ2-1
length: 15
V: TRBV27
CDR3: CASSWSSGRAGEQFF
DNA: TGTGCCAGCAGTTGGTCTAGCGGGAGGGCGGGTGAGCAGTTCTTC

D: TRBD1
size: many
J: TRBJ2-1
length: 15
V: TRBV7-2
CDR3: CASSLDRTGVNEQFF
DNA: TGTGCCAGCAGCTTAGACAGGACAGGGGTCAATGAGCAGTTCTTC

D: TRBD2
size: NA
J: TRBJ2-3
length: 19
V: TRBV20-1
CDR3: CSATGSGTSGSTSTDTQYF
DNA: TGCAGTGCTACTGGATCCGGGACTAGCGGGTCGACTAGCACAGATACGCAGTATTTT

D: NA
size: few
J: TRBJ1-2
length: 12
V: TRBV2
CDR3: CARATGNYGYTF
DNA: TGTGCCAGGGCGACAGGAAACTATGGCTACACCTTC

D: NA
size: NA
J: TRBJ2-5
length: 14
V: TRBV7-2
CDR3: CASSWRDYEETQYF
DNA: TGTGCCAGCAGCTGGAGAGATTACGAAGAGACCCAGTACTTC

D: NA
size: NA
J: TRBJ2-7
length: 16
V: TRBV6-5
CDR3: CASRRVGGPSTYEQYF
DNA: TGTGCCAGCAGAAGGGTAGGCGGCCCTTCCACCTACGAGCAGTACTTC

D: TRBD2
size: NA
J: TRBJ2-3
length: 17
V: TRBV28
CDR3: CASSSSPLAGVTDTQYF
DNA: TGTGCCAGCAGTTCCAGTCCCCTAGCGGGAGTCACAGATACGCAGTATTTT

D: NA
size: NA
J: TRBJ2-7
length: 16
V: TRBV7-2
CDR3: CASSLTSTGFSYEQYF
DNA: TGTGCCAGCAGCCTGACTTCTACAGGGTTCTCCTACGAGCAGTACTTC

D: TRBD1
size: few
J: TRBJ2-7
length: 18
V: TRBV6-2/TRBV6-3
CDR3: CASSAAGQGFGFQYEQYF
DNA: TGTGCCAGCAGCGCCGCAGGACAGGGGTTTGGGTTCCAATATGAGCAGTACTTC

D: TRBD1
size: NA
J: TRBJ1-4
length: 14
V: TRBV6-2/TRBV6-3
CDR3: CASSPGGSGEKLFF
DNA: TGTGCCAGCAGCCCAGGGGGCTCAGGAGAAAAACTGTTTTTT

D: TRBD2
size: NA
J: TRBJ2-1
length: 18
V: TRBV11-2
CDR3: CASSLGTSGTLRGSEQFF
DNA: TGTGCCAGCAGCCTTGGGACTAGCGGGACCCTCCGAGGGAGTGAGCAGTTCTTC

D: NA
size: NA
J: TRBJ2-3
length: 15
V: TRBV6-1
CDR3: CASSAPQSRTDTQYF
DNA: TGTGCCAGCAGTGCACCACAGTCCCGCACAGATACGCAGTATTTT

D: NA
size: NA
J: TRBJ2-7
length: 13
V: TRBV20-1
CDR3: CSAREGVPYEQYF
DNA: TGCAGTGCTAGAGAAGGGGTTCCCTACGAGCAGTACTTC

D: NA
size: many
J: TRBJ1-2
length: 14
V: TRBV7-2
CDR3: CASSDRLSSYGYTF
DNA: TGTGCCAGCAGTGACAGGCTTAGTAGCTATGGCTACACCTTC

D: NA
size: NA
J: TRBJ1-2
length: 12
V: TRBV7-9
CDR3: CASTAQGYGYTF
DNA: TGTGCCAGCACCGCACAGGGCTATGGCTACACCTTC

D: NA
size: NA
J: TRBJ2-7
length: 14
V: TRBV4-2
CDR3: CASSPGTEVYEQYF
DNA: TGTGCCAGCAGCCCCGGGACCGAAGTCTACGAGCAGTACTTC

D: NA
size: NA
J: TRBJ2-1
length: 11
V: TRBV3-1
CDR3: CASSLKNEQFF
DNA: TGTGCCAGCAGCTTGAAAAATGAGCAGTTCTTC

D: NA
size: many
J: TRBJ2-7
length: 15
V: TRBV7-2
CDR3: CASSIAPDGLYEQYF
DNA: TGTGCCAGCAGCATAGCCCCGGACGGGCTTTACGAGCAGTACTTC

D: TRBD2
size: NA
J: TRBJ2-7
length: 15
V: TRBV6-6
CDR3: CASSGASGDQNEQYF
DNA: TGTGCCAGCAGTGGGGCTAGCGGGGACCAAAATGAGCAGTACTTC

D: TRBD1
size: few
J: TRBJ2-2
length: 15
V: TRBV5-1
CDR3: CASSSGTGSTGELFF
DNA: TGCGCCAGCAGCTCCGGGACAGGGTCGACCGGGGAGCTGTTTTTT

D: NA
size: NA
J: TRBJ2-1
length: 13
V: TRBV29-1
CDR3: CSVDDRRRDEQFF
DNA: TGCAGCGTTGATGATCGAAGACGGGATGAGCAGTTCTTC

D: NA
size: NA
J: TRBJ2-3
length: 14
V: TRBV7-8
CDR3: CASSFRAPTDTQYF
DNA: TGTGCCAGCAGCTTCAGGGCGCCCACAGATACGCAGTATTTT

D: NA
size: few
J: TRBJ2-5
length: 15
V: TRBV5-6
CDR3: CASSFSERAFETQYF
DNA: TGTGCCAGCAGCTTTTCGGAACGAGCCTTTGAGACCCAGTACTTC

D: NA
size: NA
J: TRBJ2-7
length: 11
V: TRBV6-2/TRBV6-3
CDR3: CATRTGSEQYF
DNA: TGTGCCACCAGAACAGGGAGCGAGCAGTACTTC

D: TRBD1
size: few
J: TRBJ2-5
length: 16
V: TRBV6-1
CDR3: CASSASGTGRSETQYF
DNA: TGTGCCAGCAGTGCCTCCGGGACAGGGCGCTCAGAGACCCAGTACTTC

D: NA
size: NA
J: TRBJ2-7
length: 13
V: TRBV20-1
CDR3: CSAFFEANYEQYF
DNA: TGCAGTGCTTTTTTTGAGGCCAACTACGAGCAGTACTTC

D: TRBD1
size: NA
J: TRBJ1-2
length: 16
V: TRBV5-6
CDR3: CASSPETGGADYGYTF
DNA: TGTGCCAGCAGCCCGGAGACAGGGGGCGCGGACTATGGCTACACCTTC

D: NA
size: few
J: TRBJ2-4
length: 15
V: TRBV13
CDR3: CASSLYRTAKNIQYF
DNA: TGTGCCAGCAGCTTATACAGGACAGCCAAAAACATTCAGTACTTC

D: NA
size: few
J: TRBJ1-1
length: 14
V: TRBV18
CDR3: CASSPSGQNTEAFF
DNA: TGTGCCAGCTCACCGAGTGGTCAGAACACTGAAGCTTTCTTT

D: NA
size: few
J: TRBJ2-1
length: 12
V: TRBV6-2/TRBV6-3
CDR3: CASSPQSNEQFF
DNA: TGTGCCAGCAGTCCCCAAAGCAATGAGCAGTTCTTC

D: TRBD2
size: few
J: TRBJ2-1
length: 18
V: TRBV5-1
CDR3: CASTTSGRGGRIGNEQFF
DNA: TGCGCCAGCACAACGTCGGGGCGGGGCGGGAGGATCGGTAATGAGCAGTTCTTC

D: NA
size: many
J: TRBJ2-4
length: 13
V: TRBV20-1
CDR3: CSAGGLSKNIQYF
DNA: TGCAGTGCTGGGGGACTTAGCAAAAACATTCAGTACTTC

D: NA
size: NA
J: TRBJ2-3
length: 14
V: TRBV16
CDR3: CASSQSGRTDTQYF
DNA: TGTGCCAGCAGCCAATCGGGCCGTACAGATACGCAGTATTTT